This record concerns one T cell receptor beta chain sequence. PCR was performed using 60 Vbeta and 13 Jbeta primers. Libraries were prepared by immunoSEQ multiplex PCR; TCRdb keeps only in-frame clonotypes and omits some of them. The sample shows 150,000 to 200,000 clones, roughly 86% of them seen only once. CDR1 and CDR2 from the germline V gene are WNHNN and SYGVQD (reference sequence). The CDR3 covers 12 residues. V was clipped by 3 bases and J by 5 bases, with 7 bases between them. The sample belongs to a study of cytomegalovirus exposure and HLA in healthy donors. The chain employs TRBV10-1 and TRBJ1-1; D might be TRBD1 (5 bases). This TCR was recovered from a girl between 5 and 17 years old in good health and CMV-seropositive. Sequenced material: PBMCs. The CDR3 DNA is TGCGCCAGCAGTGAACGGGGGACTGAAGCTTTCTTT. This gives the protein CASSERGTEAFF.